This T cell receptor beta chain stems from a study of CD8 T cells in ankylosing spondylitis. Study results and limitations: Matched ankylosing spondylitis synovial fluid reportedly contained a significantly enriched population of disease-linked clones. A number of the motif variants had already been described in reactive arthritis synovial fluid and blood. Seemingly characteristic of ankylosing spondylitis blood was a TCR beta motif consisting of under ten highly homologous variants. CD8+ by phenotype, disease-linked clones were relatively rare in peripheral blood.

Each TCR beta library was made by quantitative 5'-RACE that incorporated molecular barcodes. Using its own MiXCR run on the 5' RACE reads, TCRdb lists one record per CDR3 protein. The sample contains hundreds of thousands of distinct CDR3 sequences, 10% to 15% of which appear only once. In its sample, this clonotype was seen a few times. Its cognate antigen is unknown. Germline V gene sequence: CDR1 SGHVS, CDR2 FQNEAQ. Between the trimmed V and J ends, which lost 2 bases and 3 bases, there was a span of 14 bases. The CDR3 has 16 residues. Sequenced: blood, either unsorted or a sorted T cell fraction (not recorded which). The chain joins TRBV7-8 to TRBJ1-5; a weak D match, TRBD1 (6 bases). This TCR was recovered from a male donor with ankylosing spondylitis. CDR3 sequence: CASSLLGAGDNQPQHF. The CDR3 coding sequence is TGTGCCAGCAGCTTACTGGGGGCAGGAGACAATCAGCCCCAGCATTTT.